This note documents a single T cell receptor (beta chain) sequence. The clone's antigen remains unknown. No qualities accompany the bases; no much larger clone lies one base away. TCRbeta CDR3 regions were amplified from genomic DNA using the immunoSEQ Assay, a bias-controlled multiplex PCR. The study's own analysis went as follows. The number of nucleated cells in each sample was estimated by amplification of reference gene primers within the assay. Sequence reads were collapsed and filtered to measure the absolute abundance of every unique TCRbeta CDR3 rearrangement. For each sample, productive Simpson clonality was calculated as the square root of Simpson's diversity index across productive rearrangements. As stored in TCRdb, this immuneACCESS dataset retains in-frame rearrangements with V and J assigned. A fraction of the clones does not appear; measured against another copy, unresolved V genes explain less than half of the discrepancy, and the remainder lacks a known reason. The DNA was the basis for D and trimming; V, J and clone size are from that table. This sample lists about 210,000 clones; 70% to 90% were detected once. The ten top clones hold around 1.5% of the sample.

The source of the sample is a study of blood T cell repertoires in COVID-19 (TCRdb year 2020). Study-level background: Collaborator samples came from the United States, Italy and Spain and covered acute and convalescent phases of COVID-19. The repertoires were released in a freely available public database intended as a resource for research on the immune response to SARS-CoV-2. Where HLA class I and class II types were available, the types were taken from metadata supplied by the sample provider, not from assay-based typing. Sample metadata almost always included a de-identified subject ID, COVID-19 status, age in years and sex. The dataset comprised deeply sampled blood TCRbeta repertoires from subjects exposed to, actively infected with, or recovered from COVID-19. The material from the prospective study consisted of cDNA or gDNA derived from T cells, B-cell-depleted T cells, or PBMCs. The samples were drawn from two sources: the first 160 participants of the ongoing ImmuneRACE study, and about 1,300 subjects contributed by 6 global collaborators. Points the paper makes about the study in general: The amount of clinical and demographic metadata varied by source and participant and was provided uncurated.

The collaborating institutions used their own protocols to collect whole blood in K2EDTA tubes. For TCRbeta analysis, collaborators shipped samples in one of three forms: frozen whole blood, isolated PBMCs, or DNA extracted from either of those sample types. CDR1 and CDR2, per the germline V gene, are SGHAT and FQNNGV. V is shortened by 3 bases, J by 4 bases, and the region joining them spans 23 bases. The CDR3 covers 18 residues, taking in both the cysteine and the phenylalanine. CDR3 DNA is the only sequence kept; it has 54 bases, read in frame from the first base. Specimen: peripheral blood. The V and J segments used are TRBV11-2 and TRBJ2-3; the D segment could be TRBD2, given 6 matching bases. The clonotype was recovered from a man younger than 35 with active or convalescent COVID-19. The CDR3 corresponds to CASSLGGILNRKADTQYF. The DNA is as follows: TGTGCCAGCAGCTTGGGAGGTATTTTAAATAGAAAGGCAGATACGCAGTATTTT.